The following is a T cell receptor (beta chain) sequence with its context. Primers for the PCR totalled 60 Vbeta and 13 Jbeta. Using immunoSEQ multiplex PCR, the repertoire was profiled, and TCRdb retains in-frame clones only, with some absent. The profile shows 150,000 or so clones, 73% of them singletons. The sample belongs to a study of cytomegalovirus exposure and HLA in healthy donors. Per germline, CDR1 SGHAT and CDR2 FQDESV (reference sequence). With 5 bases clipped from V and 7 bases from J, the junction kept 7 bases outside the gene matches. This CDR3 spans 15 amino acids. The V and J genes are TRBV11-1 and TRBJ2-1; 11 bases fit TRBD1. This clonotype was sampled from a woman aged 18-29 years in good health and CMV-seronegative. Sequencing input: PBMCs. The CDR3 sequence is CASSQDRGRGNEQFF. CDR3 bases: TGTGCCAGCAGCCAGGACAGGGGGCGCGGGAATGAGCAGTTCTTC.